This T cell receptor beta chain was profiled in a study of spatial heterogeneity in lung cancer. Regarding the study as a whole: Higher tumor mutation counts went along with higher counts of expanded intratumoral alpha and beta TCRs.

Time point described: sample taken at primary tumor resection. In germline, CDR1 is MNHEY, CDR2 SVGEGT. Trimming shortened V by 2 bases and J by 1 base, and 11 bases separated the two germline ends. This CDR3 has 16 residues. There are many counts of this clonotype. Its target is not known. MiXCR, run by TCRdb on the 5' RACE reads, gives a single entry per CDR3 protein. The profile shows approximately 9,000 distinct CDR3 sequences, roughly 4.3% of them singletons. The origin of this receptor is a female donor with early-stage non-small cell lung cancer. The chain carries TRBV6-2 or TRBV6-3 and TRBJ2-2, with D hard to call. Sequences were derived from lung tumor tissue, sampled at surgery. CDR3 sequence: CASSYGNIRNTGELFF. The CDR3 DNA is TGTGCCAGCAGTTACGGGAATATCCGGAACACCGGGGAGCTGTTTTTT.